These 18 T cell receptor beta chains were all obtained from the same sample, sequenced in a study of CD8+ T cells in alopecia areata. cDNA prepared by RNA extraction and subsequent reverse transcription served as the template for sequencing. The table came from immunoSEQ multiplex PCR; TCRdb's copy has only in-frame clones and leaves some out. The profile covers almost 250,000 clones, with 67% appearing a single time and approximately 1.2% taken by the ten largest. The sequencing here drew on CD4+ T cells sorted from blood, taken at week 0. All receptors come from a human donor with alopecia areata.

This clone showed up just a few times. This chain uses TRBV30 with TRBJ2-3, with D possibly matching TRBD1 (6 bases). There are 13 residues in the CDR3. Germline lookup yields CDR1 GTSNPN and CDR2 SVGIG (reference sequence). Trimming shortened V by 5 bases and J by 2 bases, and 11 bases separated the two germline ends. The CDR3 reads CAWEQGATDTQYF. DNA for the CDR3: TGTGCCTGGGAACAGGGAGCCACAGATACGCAGTATTTT.

The chain links TRBV25-1 to TRBJ2-7; no reliable D call. Germline CDR1 reads MGHDK; CDR2 reads SYGVNS. The CDR3 consists of 12 residues. Trimming pared 6 bases from V and 6 bases from J, leaving 12 bases between. The CDR3 spells CASRGTTTEQYF. The DNA for the CDR3 is TGTGCCAGCAGGGGCACGACCACCGAGCAGTACTTC.

The rearrangement joins TRBV20-1 to TRBJ2-5; weak D call: TRBD1 (5 bases). Trimming took 5 bases from V and 2 from J, leaving 6 bases between them. The CDR3 spans 11 residues. The germline V gene has CDR1 DFQATT and CDR2 SNEGSKA (reference sequence). The CDR3 region has the DNA TGCAGTGCTGACAGTCAAGAGACCCAGTACTTC. It encodes CSADSQETQYF.

The chain has TRBV5-6 and TRBJ1-1; D remains unclear. Trimming stripped 4 bases from V and 11 bases from J, with 15 bases between. The CDR3 runs 12 residues. Per germline, CDR1 SGHDT and CDR2 YYEEEE. CDR3 sequence: CASSLLGNGAFF. The CDR3 DNA is TGTGCCAGCAGCCTCTTAGGGAACGGGGCTTTCTTT. The full variable domain, with the rest looked up from reference TRBV5-6 and TRBJ1-1, is DAGVTQSPTHLIKTRGQQVTLRCSPKSGHDTVSWYQQALGQGPQFIFQYYEEEERQRGNFPDRFSGHQFPNYSSELNVNALLLGDSALYLCASSLLGNGAFFGQGTRLTVV.

This chain uses TRBV14 with TRBJ2-7; no clear D. The CDR3 runs 12 residues. CDR1 and CDR2 from the germline V gene are SGHDN and FVKESK. V lost 0 bases and J lost 5, with 5 bases in between. The CDR3 here is CASSQDKHEQYF. CDR3 DNA: TGTGCCAGCAGCCAAGATAAACACGAGCAGTACTTC.

The V and J genes are TRBV2 and TRBJ2-4; D might be TRBD2 (6 bases). The CDR3 consists of 13 residues. Germline V gene lookup returns CDR1 SNHLY and CDR2 FYNNEI. Trimming took off 8 bases at V and 3 bases at J, with 11 bases between the two ends. CDR3 nucleotide sequence: TGTGCCAGCGCGGGACTCCTCAAAAACATTCAGTACTTC. Protein sequence: CASAGLLKNIQYF.

There are many counts of this clone. The chain uses TRBV4-3 and TRBJ2-3; TRBD2 matches at 10 bases. The CDR3 spans 16 residues. Germline V gene lookup returns CDR1 LGHNA and CDR2 YSLEER. V shed 4 bases, J shed 2 bases, and the junction held 6 bases outside the gene matches. CDR3 residues: CASSRASGGYTDTQYF. CDR3 sequence (DNA): TGCGCCAGCAGCCGGGCTAGCGGGGGATACACAGATACGCAGTATTTT.

CDR3 sequence reads: CASSIDLAGAYEQYF. Here the CDR3 DNA reads TGTGCCAGCAGCATCGACCTAGCGGGGGCCTACGAGCAGTACTTC. The chain recombines TRBV7-2 with TRBJ2-7, with 10 bases aligning to TRBD2. The CDR3 length is 15 residues. The J segment lost 2 bases and the V segment lost 5 bases, leaving 6 bases of the junction unmatched. The germline gives CDR1 SGHTA, CDR2 FQGNSA.

This clone was picked up one time. The chain combines TRBV29-1 with TRBJ1-5, with a possible D match to TRBD1 (6 bases). CDR3 length: 16 amino acids. Trimming took off 3 bases at V and 2 bases at J, with 17 bases between the two ends. The germline CDR1 and CDR2 sequences are SQVTM and ANQGSEA. As DNA, the CDR3 is TGCAGCGTTGATGGACCGAGGGGGGATGGCAATCAGCCCCAGCATTTT. The encoded protein is CSVDGPRGDGNQPQHF.

In this sample, this clone turned up a few times. The chain couples TRBV4-3 to TRBJ2-7; 8 positions agree with TRBD1. Looked up from germline, CDR1 is LGHNA and CDR2 is YSLEER. The CDR3 is 15 residues long. Trimming took 3 bases from V and 0 from J; bases not matched to a gene: 4. The CDR3 DNA reads TGCGCCAGCAGCCAGGGGACAGGACTCTCCTACGAGCAGTACTTC. Translating gives CASSQGTGLSYEQYF.

The chain recombines TRBV7-9 with TRBJ1-4, with 9 bases aligning to TRBD1. Germline trimming cut 3 bases from V and 2 bases from J; bases unmatched to any gene: 4. CDR3 length equals 16 residues. CDR1 is SEHNR, CDR2 FQNEAQ, per germline (reference sequence). DNA for the CDR3: TGTGCCAGCAGCTTGACAGGGGGAGTGACTAATGAAAAACTGTTTTTT. It is translated as CASSLTGGVTNEKLFF.

With regard to this clone: An end of the junction differs from the germline gene, which may be a read error. The chain joins TRBV25-1 to TRBJ2-1; 8 bases match TRBD1. Germline CDR1 is MGHDK and CDR2 is SYGVNS. This CDR3 region has 15 residues. The CDR3 loop is CASSLRTGSYDEQFF. In DNA form, the CDR3 reads TGTGCCAGCAGCCTAAGGACAGGGAGCTACGATGAGCAGTTCTTC. Using reference TRBV25-1 and TRBJ2-1 for the parts outside the CDR3, the full variable domain is EADIYQTPRYLVIGTGKKITLECSQTMGHDKMYWYQQDPGMELHLIHYSYGVNSTEKGDLSSESTVSRIRTEHFPLTLESARPSHTSQYLCASSLRTGSYDEQFFGPGTRLTVL.

The J gene is TRBJ2-5, the V gene TRBV30; D is uncertain. This CDR3 has 12 amino acids. V lost 4 bases to trimming and J lost 5 bases, with 11 bases between them. Germline values: CDR1 GTSNPN, CDR2 SVGIG (reference sequence). The CDR3, as DNA: TGTGCCTGGAATTCAGGTCTTGAGACCCAGTACTTC. Translated, it gives CAWNSGLETQYF.

The chain combines TRBV19 with TRBJ2-1; D not resolved. Germline lookup yields CDR1 LNHDA and CDR2 SQIVND (reference sequence). Trimming shortened V by 7 bases and J by 6 bases, and 13 bases separated the two germline ends. The CDR3 sequence is 13 residues long. The DNA for the CDR3 is TGTGCCAGTACGGCAGGTTGGAGCAATGAGCAGTTCTTC. Its protein product is CASTAGWSNEQFF.

V is TRBV20-1 and J is TRBJ1-2, with no clear D. Germline CDR1 DFQATT, CDR2 SNEGSKA (reference sequence). V was pared by 2 bases and J by 10 bases, with 11 bases between. This CDR3 has 11 residues. CDR3 loop: CSARRGHDYTF. The CDR3, as DNA: TGCAGTGCTAGACGCGGTCATGACTACACCTTC.

The chain combines TRBV29-1 with TRBJ1-2; TRBD1 is a possible D gene (6 bases). V lost 6 bases and J lost 4, with 18 bases in between. From germline, CDR1 is SQVTM and CDR2 ANQGSEA. The CDR3 length is 14 residues. CDR3: CSVGTLPTPYGYTF. CDR3 nucleotides: TGCAGCGTGGGGACACTGCCTACTCCCTATGGCTACACCTTC.

This clone was counted a few times. For the CDR3, the DNA is TGCAGCGTTGAAGGCCGTCACAGGGGCCAAGAGACCCAGTACTTC. This codes for CSVEGRHRGQETQYF. This chain uses TRBV29-1 with TRBJ2-5; 7 bases align to TRBD1. Germline lookup yields CDR1 SQVTM and CDR2 ANQGSEA. J lost 1 base, V lost 1 base, and 6 bases had no gene match. The CDR3 runs 15 residues.

This clone appeared a few times. The V call is TRBV5-4, the J call TRBJ1-6; 8 bases are shared with TRBD1. The germline gives CDR1 SGHNT, CDR2 YYREEE (reference sequence). V lost 1 base and J lost 7; bases outside the gene matches: 7. The CDR3 has 16 residues. CDR3 DNA sequence: TGTGCCAGCAGCTTGACAGGGGGTGGAGGAAATTCACCCCTCCACTTT. Translating gives CASSLTGGGGNSPLHF.